The clone carrying this TCR beta chain was recorded a few times. Its antigen is currently unknown. Patients were all untreated before their thyroid surgery. These data are taken from a study of metastatic and nonmetastatic thyroid tumors. Study-wide context: The authors compared repertoires across blood and tumor or nodule tissue from malignant and benign thyroid patients. Whole-study findings and limits: A significant increase in TCR beta diversity was reportedly seen in malignant thyroid tumors relative to benign nodules, in blood and tumor.

Original processing methods: A classifier for distant metastasis in papillary thyroid cancer was constructed using CDR3 differences observed across clinicopathological groups. Through MiXCR, TCRdb re-clonotyped the PCR reads. The V and J calls here are based on TCRdb, not the publication. There are around 18,000 clones in the sample; 30% to 40% occur only once, and about a sixth lies in the top ten. This CDR3 spans 14 amino acids. With 7 bases clipped from V and 3 bases from J, the junction kept 7 bases outside the gene matches. Germline V gene lookup returns CDR1 MNHNS and CDR2 SASEGT. The V call is TRBV6-1, the J call TRBJ2-7, with 9 bases aligning to TRBD1. Sequencing used tumor tissue. The receptor's source is a female donor with papillary thyroid cancer or a benign thyroid nodule (not recorded which). Some clones in this sample may be carry-over from other donors' samples. The CDR3 is CASIQQGAIYEQYF. CDR3 coding DNA: TGTGCCAGCATCCAACAGGGGGCCATCTACGAGCAGTACTTC.